Listed below are T cell receptor beta chains from one sample, sequenced in a study of T cell changes during pregnancy in multiple sclerosis. TCRdb keeps only in-frame clones here, not all; method: immunoSEQ multiplex PCR. The sample carries approximately 92,000 clones, roughly 92% recorded once. Source: peripheral blood, taken after pregnancy. These receptors were collected from a female donor with multiple sclerosis, enrolled in a pregnancy study. The CDR3 runs from the conserved cysteine through the conserved F or W. The order of the fields is J gene, D gene, V gene, clone size, CDR3 DNA, CDR3 protein. The D gene is left open where the match is weak. A row's size may be missing; if present it is once, few, many or a size class.

J gene: TRBJ1-2; D gene: TRBD1; V gene: TRBV5-1; clone size: -; CDR3 DNA: TGCGCCAGCAGCTTTAGCCCCGAGGACAGGTCTCGCTATGGCTACACCTTC; CDR3 protein: CASSFSPEDRSRYGYTF
J gene: TRBJ1-5; D gene: -; V gene: TRBV7-2; clone size: -; CDR3 DNA: TGTGCCAGCAGTTCAGGCCCCCGAAGAGATTTTAGCAATCAGCCCCAGCATTTT; CDR3 protein: CASSSGPRRDFSNQPQHF
J gene: TRBJ2-2; D gene: -; V gene: TRBV11-2; clone size: -; CDR3 DNA: TGTGCCAGCAGCCCCGCGGCGACCCCACTCGCTACCGGGGAGCTGTTTTTT; CDR3 protein: CASSPAATPLATGELFF
J gene: TRBJ1-2; D gene: -; V gene: TRBV5-1; clone size: -; CDR3 DNA: TGCGCCAGCAGGGATGACAGGAGCCCCTATGGCTACACCTTC; CDR3 protein: CASRDDRSPYGYTF
J gene: TRBJ2-7; D gene: TRBD1; V gene: TRBV28; clone size: -; CDR3 DNA: TGTGCCAGCAGTTTATTACCGGGACAGGGCTACGAGCAGTACTTC; CDR3 protein: CASSLLPGQGYEQYF
J gene: TRBJ1-5; D gene: TRBD1; V gene: TRBV19; clone size: -; CDR3 DNA: TGTGCCAGTAGATGGGACAGTCGCAATCAGCCCCAGCATTTT; CDR3 protein: CASRWDSRNQPQHF
J gene: TRBJ2-7; D gene: TRBD1; V gene: TRBV5-1; clone size: once; CDR3 DNA: TGCGCCAGCAAGCAGGGGGCCTACGAGCAGTACTTC; CDR3 protein: CASKQGAYEQYF
J gene: TRBJ1-1; D gene: TRBD1; V gene: TRBV27; clone size: -; CDR3 DNA: TGTGCCAGCAGGGGGACAGGGGGGGGTGGCGGCACTGAAGCTTTCTTT; CDR3 protein: CASRGTGGGGGTEAFF
J gene: TRBJ2-1; D gene: TRBD2; V gene: TRBV19; clone size: once; CDR3 DNA: TGTGCCAGTAGTAGCAGACTAGCGGGAGAGGGTGAGCAGTTCTTC; CDR3 protein: CASSSRLAGEGEQFF
J gene: TRBJ1-3; D gene: -; V gene: TRBV4-2; clone size: -; CDR3 DNA: TGTGCCAGCAGCCAACACCGGGGGGACTCTGGAAACACCATATATTTT; CDR3 protein: CASSQHRGDSGNTIYF
J gene: TRBJ2-1; D gene: TRBD2; V gene: TRBV5-1; clone size: -; CDR3 DNA: TGCGCCAGCAGCCCAGGACTAGCGGGAAGCTACAATGAGCAGTTCTTC; CDR3 protein: CASSPGLAGSYNEQFF
J gene: TRBJ2-7; D gene: -; V gene: TRBV28; clone size: -; CDR3 DNA: TGTGCCAGCAGCCTTACCTACGAGCAGTACTTC; CDR3 protein: CASSLTYEQYF
J gene: TRBJ1-3; D gene: -; V gene: TRBV28; clone size: once; CDR3 DNA: TGTGCCAGCAGCCCACTCCTCGGGACAGGAAACACCATATATTTT; CDR3 protein: CASSPLLGTGNTIYF
J gene: TRBJ2-5; D gene: -; V gene: TRBV10-2; clone size: -; CDR3 DNA: TGCGCCAGCTCCTCGTACCAAGAGACCCAGTACTTC; CDR3 protein: CASSSYQETQYF
J gene: TRBJ2-7; D gene: TRBD1; V gene: TRBV5-6; clone size: -; CDR3 DNA: TGTGCCAGCAGCAGGACAGGGGACGAGCAGTACTTC; CDR3 protein: CASSRTGDEQYF
J gene: TRBJ1-6; D gene: -; V gene: TRBV6-5; clone size: -; CDR3 DNA: TGTGCCACCACGCCTATGAGCTCCTATAATTCACCCCTCCACTTT; CDR3 protein: CATTPMSSYNSPLHF
J gene: TRBJ2-5; D gene: -; V gene: TRBV2; clone size: -; CDR3 DNA: TGTGCCAGCAGCCGTAACAGGGAAGAGACCCAGTACTTC; CDR3 protein: CASSRNREETQYF
J gene: TRBJ2-7; D gene: -; V gene: TRBV7-2; clone size: -; CDR3 DNA: TGTGCCAGCAGCTTAGAGATCCACAGCTCCTACGAGCAGTACTTC; CDR3 protein: CASSLEIHSSYEQYF
J gene: TRBJ1-2; D gene: -; V gene: TRBV15; clone size: once; CDR3 DNA: TGTGCCACCAGCAGATATTTCAACTATGGCTACACCTTC; CDR3 protein: CATSRYFNYGYTF
J gene: TRBJ2-1; D gene: TRBD1; V gene: TRBV18; clone size: -; CDR3 DNA: TGTGCCAGCTCACCATCCCAGGGGGTGGCCCTTTCCAATGAGCAGTTCTTC; CDR3 protein: CASSPSQGVALSNEQFF
J gene: TRBJ1-3; D gene: TRBD1; V gene: TRBV15; clone size: once; CDR3 DNA: TGTGCCACCAGCAGAAACAGGGGTTCTGGAAACACCATATATTTT; CDR3 protein: CATSRNRGSGNTIYF
J gene: TRBJ1-2; D gene: TRBD1; V gene: TRBV5-4; clone size: -; CDR3 DNA: TGTGCCAGCAGCCGCACAGGGGGCAGGGGCTACACCTTC; CDR3 protein: CASSRTGGRGYTF
J gene: TRBJ2-7; D gene: TRBD2; V gene: TRBV7-2; clone size: -; CDR3 DNA: TGTGCCAGCAGCTTGAGGCTTAGCGGGAGGGTTTACGAGCAGTACTTC; CDR3 protein: CASSLRLSGRVYEQYF
J gene: TRBJ2-1; D gene: -; V gene: TRBV6-6; clone size: -; CDR3 DNA: TGTGCCAGCAGTTACGCAGTGGAGCAGTTCTTC; CDR3 protein: CASSYAVEQFF
J gene: TRBJ2-1; D gene: -; V gene: TRBV7-2; clone size: -; CDR3 DNA: TGTGCCAGCAGCGGGTACCGGGTTGCGGTCTACAATGAGCAGTTCTTC; CDR3 protein: CASSGYRVAVYNEQFF
J gene: TRBJ2-3; D gene: TRBD2; V gene: TRBV2; clone size: -; CDR3 DNA: TGTGCCAGCAGTGAAATACTAGCGGGATACACAGATACGCAGTATTTT; CDR3 protein: CASSEILAGYTDTQYF
J gene: TRBJ2-7; D gene: TRBD2; V gene: TRBV9; clone size: -; CDR3 DNA: TGTGCCAGCAGCCCCGGGACTAGCGGCGAGCAGTACTTC; CDR3 protein: CASSPGTSGEQYF
J gene: TRBJ1-5; D gene: TRBD1; V gene: TRBV6-1; clone size: -; CDR3 DNA: TGTGCCAGCAGCGGGACAGGGAGGGGCAATCAGCCCCAGCATTTT; CDR3 protein: CASSGTGRGNQPQHF
J gene: TRBJ2-1; D gene: -; V gene: TRBV19; clone size: -; CDR3 DNA: TGTGCCAGTAGTATAAAAGGCAGGGATTACAATGAGCAGTTCTTC; CDR3 protein: CASSIKGRDYNEQFF
J gene: TRBJ2-1; D gene: TRBD1; V gene: TRBV18; clone size: -; CDR3 DNA: TGTGCCAGCTCACCCGGGACAGCTATTGGTTCGGAGCAGTTCTTC; CDR3 protein: CASSPGTAIGSEQFF
J gene: TRBJ2-5; D gene: TRBD2; V gene: TRBV5-4; clone size: -; CDR3 DNA: TGTGCCAGCAGCTTGGGAGCTAGCGGGGTGGAGACCCAGTACTTC; CDR3 protein: CASSLGASGVETQYF
J gene: TRBJ2-3; D gene: -; V gene: TRBV7-6; clone size: once; CDR3 DNA: TGTGCCAGCAGCTTAGGCGGAGGTGGGACAGATACGCAGTATTTT; CDR3 protein: CASSLGGGGTDTQYF
J gene: TRBJ2-2; D gene: -; V gene: TRBV4-1; clone size: -; CDR3 DNA: TGCGCCAGCAGCCAAGGGGTGCTAGTCGGCACCGGGGAGCTGTTTTTT; CDR3 protein: CASSQGVLVGTGELFF
J gene: TRBJ1-1; D gene: TRBD1; V gene: TRBV19; clone size: -; CDR3 DNA: TGTGCCAGTAGTATAGCAGGGGGCGGAAACACTGAAGCTTTCTTT; CDR3 protein: CASSIAGGGNTEAFF
J gene: TRBJ1-5; D gene: -; V gene: TRBV5-1; clone size: -; CDR3 DNA: TGCACCAGCAGCTTAGGAGGGAGCCAGCCCCAGCATTTT; CDR3 protein: CTSSLGGSQPQHF
J gene: TRBJ1-1; D gene: -; V gene: TRBV27; clone size: few; CDR3 DNA: TGTGCCAGCAGTTTCCTTGGAGGGACTTCTGAAGCTTTCTTT; CDR3 protein: CASSFLGGTSEAFF
J gene: TRBJ1-5; D gene: TRBD1; V gene: TRBV19; clone size: -; CDR3 DNA: TGTGCCAGTACTCTAGAAGGGGACAGTAATCAGCCCCAGCATTTT; CDR3 protein: CASTLEGDSNQPQHF
J gene: TRBJ2-7; D gene: -; V gene: TRBV19; clone size: -; CDR3 DNA: TGTGCCAGTAGTATGTCCGGGAGTAACCCCTACGAGCAGTACTTC; CDR3 protein: CASSMSGSNPYEQYF
J gene: TRBJ1-1; D gene: TRBD1; V gene: TRBV10-1; clone size: -; CDR3 DNA: TGCGCCAGCAGTGAGAACCCGGGACAGGGGCGTCGGAACACTGAAGCTTTCTTT; CDR3 protein: CASSENPGQGRRNTEAFF
J gene: TRBJ2-1; D gene: TRBD2; V gene: TRBV2; clone size: -; CDR3 DNA: TGTGCCAGCAGTGAAGTTGCGGGAGGGAGCGAGCAGTTCTTC; CDR3 protein: CASSEVAGGSEQFF